Below, one TCR beta chain is given with its context. This specimen belongs to a study of blood T cell repertoires in COVID-19. The Seattle patients joined while their infection was active and were tracked longitudinally afterward. TCRdb's copy holds only in-frame clones and misses some; the assay was immunoSEQ multiplex PCR. The sample contains fewer than 300,000 clones, about nine tenths of which appear only once. The CDR3 covers 15 residues. CDR1 and CDR2 from the germline V gene are LGHDT and YNNKEL (reference sequence). The ends were cut back, 3 bases at V and 1 base at J, with 12 bases in the middle.

Sequencing used peripheral blood. The rearrangement links TRBV3-1 (or the pseudogene TRBV3-2) to TRBJ2-5, with D perhaps TRBD2 (7 bases). The origin of this receptor is a woman aged 25 to 39 with COVID-19, enrolled during active disease. The CDR3 bases are TGTGCCAGCAGCCAGGGGGGGGCTAGCCAAGAGACCCAGTACTTC. As protein: CASSQGGASQETQYF.